Included here is one T cell receptor (beta chain) sequence, with context. V was shortened by 7 bases and J by 4 bases, with 21 bases between the two germline ends. The germline gives CDR1 MDHEN, CDR2 SYDVKM. The CDR3 extends over 16 amino acids. Researchers ran the PCR with 60 Vbeta and 13 Jbeta primers. The method was immunoSEQ multiplex PCR; TCRdb's version includes in-frame clones alone and lacks a portion of them. The sample consists of 150,000 to 200,000 clones, 80% of them appearing once. This entry is derived from a study of cytomegalovirus exposure and HLA in healthy donors. Sequenced input: PBMCs. This clonotype originated in a young man in good health and CMV-seronegative. This rearrangement joins TRBV28 to TRBJ2-3, with TRBD1 as a possible D gene (6 bases). The chain's CDR3 is CASIPRGQSFSDTQYF. In nucleotides, the CDR3 is TGTGCCAGCATCCCGCGTGGACAGAGCTTCTCAGATACGCAGTATTTT.